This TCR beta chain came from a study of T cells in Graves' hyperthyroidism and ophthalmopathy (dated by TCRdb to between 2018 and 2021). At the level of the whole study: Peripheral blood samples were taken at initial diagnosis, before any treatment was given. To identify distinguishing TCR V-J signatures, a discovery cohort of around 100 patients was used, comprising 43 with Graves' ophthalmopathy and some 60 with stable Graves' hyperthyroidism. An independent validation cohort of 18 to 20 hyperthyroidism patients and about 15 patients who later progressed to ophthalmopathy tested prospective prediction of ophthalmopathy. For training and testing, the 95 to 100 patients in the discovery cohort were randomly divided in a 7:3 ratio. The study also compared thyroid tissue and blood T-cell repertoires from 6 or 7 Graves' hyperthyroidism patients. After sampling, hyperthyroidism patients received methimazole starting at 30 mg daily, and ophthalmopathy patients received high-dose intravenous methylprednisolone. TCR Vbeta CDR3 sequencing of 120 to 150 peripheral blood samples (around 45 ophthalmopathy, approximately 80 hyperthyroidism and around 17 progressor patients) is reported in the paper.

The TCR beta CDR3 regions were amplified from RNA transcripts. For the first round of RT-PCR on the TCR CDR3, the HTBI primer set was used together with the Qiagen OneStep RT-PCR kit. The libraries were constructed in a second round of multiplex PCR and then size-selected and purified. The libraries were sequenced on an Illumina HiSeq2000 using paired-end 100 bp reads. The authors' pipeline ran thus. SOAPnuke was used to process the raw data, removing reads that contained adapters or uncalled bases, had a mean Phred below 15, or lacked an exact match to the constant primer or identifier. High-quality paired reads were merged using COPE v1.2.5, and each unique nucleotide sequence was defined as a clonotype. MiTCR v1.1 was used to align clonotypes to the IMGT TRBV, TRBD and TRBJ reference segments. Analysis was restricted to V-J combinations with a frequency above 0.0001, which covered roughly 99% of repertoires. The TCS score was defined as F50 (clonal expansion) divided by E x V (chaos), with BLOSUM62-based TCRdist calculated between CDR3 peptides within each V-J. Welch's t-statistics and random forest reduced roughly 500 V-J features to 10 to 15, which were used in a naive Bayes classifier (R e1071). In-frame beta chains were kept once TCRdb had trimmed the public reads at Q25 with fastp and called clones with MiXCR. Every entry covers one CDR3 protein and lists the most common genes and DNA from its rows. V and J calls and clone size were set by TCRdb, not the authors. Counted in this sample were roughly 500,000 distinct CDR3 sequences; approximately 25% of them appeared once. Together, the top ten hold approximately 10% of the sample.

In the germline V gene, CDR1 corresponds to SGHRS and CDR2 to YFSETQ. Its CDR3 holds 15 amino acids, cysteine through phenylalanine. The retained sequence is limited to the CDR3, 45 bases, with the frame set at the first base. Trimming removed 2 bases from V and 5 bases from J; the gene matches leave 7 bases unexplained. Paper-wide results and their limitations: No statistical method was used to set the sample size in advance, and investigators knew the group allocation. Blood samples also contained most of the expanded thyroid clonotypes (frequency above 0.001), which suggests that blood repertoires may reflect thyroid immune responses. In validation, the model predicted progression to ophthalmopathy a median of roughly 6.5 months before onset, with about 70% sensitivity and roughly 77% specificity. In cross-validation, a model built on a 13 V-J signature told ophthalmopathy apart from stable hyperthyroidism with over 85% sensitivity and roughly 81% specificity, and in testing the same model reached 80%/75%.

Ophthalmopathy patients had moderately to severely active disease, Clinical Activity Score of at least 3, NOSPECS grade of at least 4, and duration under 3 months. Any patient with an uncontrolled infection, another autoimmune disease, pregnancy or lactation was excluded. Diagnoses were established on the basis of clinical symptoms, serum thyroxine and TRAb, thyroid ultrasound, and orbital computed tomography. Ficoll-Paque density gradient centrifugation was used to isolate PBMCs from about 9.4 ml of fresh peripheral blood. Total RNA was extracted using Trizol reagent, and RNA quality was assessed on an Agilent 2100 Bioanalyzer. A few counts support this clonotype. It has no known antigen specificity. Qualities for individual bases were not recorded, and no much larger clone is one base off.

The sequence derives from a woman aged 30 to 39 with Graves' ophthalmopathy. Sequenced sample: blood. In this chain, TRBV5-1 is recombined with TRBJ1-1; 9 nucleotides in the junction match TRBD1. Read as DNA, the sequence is TGCGCCAGCAGCTTAGATCACAGGGGGCGGACTGAAGCTTTCTTT. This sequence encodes CASSLDHRGRTEAFF.